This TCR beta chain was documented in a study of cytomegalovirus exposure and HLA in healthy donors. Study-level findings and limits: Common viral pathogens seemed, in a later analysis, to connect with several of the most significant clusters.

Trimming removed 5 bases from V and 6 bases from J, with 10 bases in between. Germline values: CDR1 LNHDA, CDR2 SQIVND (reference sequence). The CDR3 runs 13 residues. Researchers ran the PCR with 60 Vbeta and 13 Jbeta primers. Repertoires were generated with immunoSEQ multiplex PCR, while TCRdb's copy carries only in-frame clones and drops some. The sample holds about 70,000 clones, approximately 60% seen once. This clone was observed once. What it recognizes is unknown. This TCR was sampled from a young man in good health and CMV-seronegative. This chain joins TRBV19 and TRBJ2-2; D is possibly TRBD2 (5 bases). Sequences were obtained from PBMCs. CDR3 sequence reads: CASSPRDPGELFF. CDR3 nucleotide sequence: TGTGCCAGTAGTCCCCGGGATCCCGGGGAGCTGTTTTTT.